This paragraph covers one TCR beta chain sequence. Libraries were prepared by immunoSEQ multiplex PCR; TCRdb keeps only in-frame clonotypes and omits some of them. The sample lists 200,000 to 250,000 clones; about 85% were seen once. J lost 5 bases, V lost 0 bases, and 4 bases had no gene match. Germline V gene lookup returns CDR1 SEHNR and CDR2 FQNEAQ (reference sequence). The CDR3 is 15 amino acids. This specimen comes from a study of blood T cell repertoires in COVID-19. Study-level information: Samples came from the United States, Italy and Spain, spanning acute and convalescent COVID-19.

This receptor was taken from a woman over 75 with active or convalescent COVID-19. Source material: peripheral blood. The V gene is TRBV7-9, the J gene TRBJ2-7; 10 nucleotides align to TRBD2. The CDR3 DNA reads as TGTGCCAGCAGCTTAGCTAGCGGGAGGATCCACGAGCAGTACTTC. Protein product: CASSLASGRIHEQYF.